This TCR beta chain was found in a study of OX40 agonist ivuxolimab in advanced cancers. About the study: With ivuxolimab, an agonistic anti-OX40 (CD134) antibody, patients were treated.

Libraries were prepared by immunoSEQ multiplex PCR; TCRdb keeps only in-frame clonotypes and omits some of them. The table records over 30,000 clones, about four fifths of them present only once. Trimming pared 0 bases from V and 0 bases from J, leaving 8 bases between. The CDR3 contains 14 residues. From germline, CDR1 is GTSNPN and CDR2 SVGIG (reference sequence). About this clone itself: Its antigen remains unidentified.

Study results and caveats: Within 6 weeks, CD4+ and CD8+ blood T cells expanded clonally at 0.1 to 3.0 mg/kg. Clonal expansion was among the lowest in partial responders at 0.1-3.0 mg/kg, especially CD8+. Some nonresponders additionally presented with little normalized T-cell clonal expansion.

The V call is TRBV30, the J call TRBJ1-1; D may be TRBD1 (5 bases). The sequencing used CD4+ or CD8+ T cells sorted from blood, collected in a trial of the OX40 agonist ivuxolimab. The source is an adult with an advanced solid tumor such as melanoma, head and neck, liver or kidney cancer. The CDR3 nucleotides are TGTGCCTGGAGTGTGTCGGGGGTGAACACTGAAGCTTTCTTT. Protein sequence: CAWSVSGVNTEAFF.